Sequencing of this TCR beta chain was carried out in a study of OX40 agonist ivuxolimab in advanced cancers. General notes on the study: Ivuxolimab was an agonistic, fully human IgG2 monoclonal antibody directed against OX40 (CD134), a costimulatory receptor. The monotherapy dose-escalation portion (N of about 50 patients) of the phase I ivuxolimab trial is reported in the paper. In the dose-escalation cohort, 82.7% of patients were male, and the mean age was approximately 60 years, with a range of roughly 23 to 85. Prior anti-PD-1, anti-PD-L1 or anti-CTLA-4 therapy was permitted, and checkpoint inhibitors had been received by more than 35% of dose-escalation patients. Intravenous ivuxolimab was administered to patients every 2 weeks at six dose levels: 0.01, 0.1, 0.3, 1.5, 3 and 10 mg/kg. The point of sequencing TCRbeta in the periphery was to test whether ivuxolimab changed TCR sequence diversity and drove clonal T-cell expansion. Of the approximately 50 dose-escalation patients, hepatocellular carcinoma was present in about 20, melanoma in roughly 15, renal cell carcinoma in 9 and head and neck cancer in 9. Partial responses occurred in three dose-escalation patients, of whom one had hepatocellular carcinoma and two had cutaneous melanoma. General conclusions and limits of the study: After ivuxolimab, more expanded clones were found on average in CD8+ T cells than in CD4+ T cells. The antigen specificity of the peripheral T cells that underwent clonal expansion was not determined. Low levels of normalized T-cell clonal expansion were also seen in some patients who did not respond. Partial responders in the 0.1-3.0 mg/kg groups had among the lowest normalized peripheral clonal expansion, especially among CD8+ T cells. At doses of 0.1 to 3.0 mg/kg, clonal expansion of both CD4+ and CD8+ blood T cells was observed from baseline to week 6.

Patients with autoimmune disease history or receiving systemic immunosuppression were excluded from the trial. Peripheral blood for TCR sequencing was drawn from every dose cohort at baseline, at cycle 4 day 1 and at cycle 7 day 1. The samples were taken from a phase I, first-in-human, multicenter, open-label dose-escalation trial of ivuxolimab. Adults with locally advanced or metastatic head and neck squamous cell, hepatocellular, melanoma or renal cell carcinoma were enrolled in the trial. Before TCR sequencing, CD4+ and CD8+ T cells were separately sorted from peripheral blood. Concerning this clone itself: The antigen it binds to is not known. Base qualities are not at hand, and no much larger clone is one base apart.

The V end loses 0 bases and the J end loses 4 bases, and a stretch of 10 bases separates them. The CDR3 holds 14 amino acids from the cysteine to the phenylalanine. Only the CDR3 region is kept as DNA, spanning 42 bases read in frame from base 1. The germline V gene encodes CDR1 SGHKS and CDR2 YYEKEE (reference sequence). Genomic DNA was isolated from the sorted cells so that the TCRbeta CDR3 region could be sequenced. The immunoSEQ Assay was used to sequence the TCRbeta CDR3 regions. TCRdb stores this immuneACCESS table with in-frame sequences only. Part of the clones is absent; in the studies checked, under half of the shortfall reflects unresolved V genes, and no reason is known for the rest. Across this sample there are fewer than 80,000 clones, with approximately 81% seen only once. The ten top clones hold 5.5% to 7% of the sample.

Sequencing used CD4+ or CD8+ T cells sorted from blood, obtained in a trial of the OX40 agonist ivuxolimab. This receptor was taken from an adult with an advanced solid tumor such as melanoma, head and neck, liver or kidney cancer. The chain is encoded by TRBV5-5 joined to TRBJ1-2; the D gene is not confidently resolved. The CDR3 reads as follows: CASSLGFKPYGYTF. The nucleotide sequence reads TGTGCCAGCAGCTTGGGTTTCAAGCCCTATGGCTACACCTTC. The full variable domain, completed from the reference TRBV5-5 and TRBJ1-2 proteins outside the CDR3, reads DAGVTQSPTHLIKTRGQQVTLRCSPISGHKSVSWYQQVLGQGPQFIFQYYEKEERGRGNFPDRFSARQFPNYSSELNVNALLLGDSALYLCASSLGFKPYGYTFGSGTRLTVV.